One and the same sample provided the 31 T cell receptor beta chains below, sequenced in a study of Ad26.COV2.S vaccination and SARS-CoV-2 variants. Treatment given: 15 to 20 received Ad26.COV2.S at low or high dose, single or two shots; roughly five received placebo; per-sample allocation not given. Specimens were obtained on day 63 following the first vaccine or placebo injection. Using immunoSEQ multiplex PCR, the repertoire was profiled, and TCRdb retains in-frame clones only, with some absent. The sample has fewer than 600,000 clones; 80% to 90% are singletons. Here the sequenced sample was peripheral blood, taken in a trial of Ad26.COV2.S vaccine versus placebo. These receptors were taken from a person between 18 and 59 years old who received the Ad26.COV2.S COVID-19 vaccine or a placebo.

This chain links TRBV4-1 with TRBJ2-3; D is perhaps TRBD1 (6 bases). The CDR3 has 15 residues. With 1 base removed from V and 4 bases from J, the gap between germline ends came to 12 bases. Germline values: CDR1 MGHRA, CDR2 YSYEKL. The CDR3 sequence is CASSQARTVADTQYF. The DNA for the CDR3 is TGCGCCAGCAGCCAAGCTCGGACAGTGGCAGATACGCAGTATTTT.

The rearrangement uses TRBV9 and TRBJ1-2, with TRBD1 identical over 8 bases. The CDR3 totals 15 residues. Germline V lookup: CDR1 SGDLS, CDR2 YYNGEE. V shed 0 bases and J 4 bases; nucleotides not matched to a gene: 5. CDR3 loop: CASSVDTGQVYGYTF. CDR3 sequence (DNA): TGTGCCAGCAGCGTAGACACGGGACAGGTCTATGGCTACACCTTC.

The CDR3 DNA follows: TGTGCCAGCAGCGTAGGGGTTAGCGGGGCCTACAATGAGCAGTTCTTC. As protein: CASSVGVSGAYNEQFF. This rearrangement joins TRBV7-8 to TRBJ2-1; 8 nucleotides agree with TRBD2. CDR1 SGHVS and CDR2 FQNEAQ come from the germline V gene. The CDR3 totals 16 residues. The V gene end was trimmed by 5 bases and the J gene end by 2 bases; junction bases not matched to a gene: 8.

V gene TRBV28 combines with J gene TRBJ1-6; D ambiguous. Trimming shortened V by 5 bases and J by 6 bases, and 14 bases separated the two germline ends. Per germline, CDR1 MDHEN and CDR2 SYDVKM. The CDR3 runs to 15 residues. The CDR3 DNA sequence: TGTGCCAGCAGTCTAGGACGGATTTTTAATTCACCCCTCCACTTT. Amino acid sequence: CASSLGRIFNSPLHF.

This clone appeared a few times. The chain has TRBV28 and TRBJ2-7; 8 bases fit TRBD2. Germline CDR1 is MDHEN and CDR2 is SYDVKM. The CDR3 has 13 residues. The ends lost 11 bases at V and 1 base at J; junction bases unmatched: 7. This CDR3 reads CAYRAGGSYEQYF. The CDR3 nucleotides are TGTGCCTACCGGGCGGGAGGATCCTACGAGCAGTACTTC.

The genes are TRBV5-4 and TRBJ1-1; D ambiguous. Germline loops: CDR1 SGHNT, CDR2 YYREEE (reference sequence). The CDR3 extends over 15 amino acids. V was shortened by 1 base and J by 0 bases, with 10 bases between the two germline ends. The CDR3 DNA follows: TGTGCCAGCAGCTTGTCTTCGGGATTGAACACTGAAGCTTTCTTT. The encoded protein is CASSLSSGLNTEAFF. Full variable domain (remainder filled in from reference TRBV5-4 and TRBJ1-1): ETGVTQSPTHLIKTRGQQVTLRCSSQSGHNTVSWYQQALGQGPQFIFQYYREEENGRGNFPPRFSGLQFPNYSSELNVNALELDDSALYLCASSLSSGLNTEAFFGQGTRLTVV.

This chain uses TRBV12-3 or TRBV12-4 with TRBJ2-7; D may correspond to TRBD1 or TRBD2 (5 bases each). The V and J ends lost 10 bases and 2 bases respectively, with 15 bases between them. This CDR3 has 13 residues. The CDR3 DNA sequence: TGTGCCACCTCAAGGGACCATACCTACGAGCAGTACTTC. Protein: CATSRDHTYEQYF.

The V call is TRBV10-2, the J call TRBJ2-7; 7 bases agree with TRBD1. The CDR3 has 12 amino acids. Trimming cost V 8 bases and J 2 bases; bases outside gene matches: 3. Looked up from germline, CDR1 is WSHSY and CDR2 is SAAADI. In DNA form, the CDR3 reads TGCGCCAGCCGACAGGGAACCTACGAGCAGTACTTC. It yields the protein CASRQGTYEQYF.

This clone was detected many times. The chain joins TRBV18 to TRBJ1-2; D possibly corresponds to TRBD1 (6 bases). The germline V gene has CDR1 KGHSH and CDR2 LQKENI. CDR3 length: 15 residues. Trimming left V 3 bases short and J 7 bases short, with 18 bases between. The CDR3 DNA is TGTGCCAGCTCACCGACGGGACACCCTATGAGTGGCTACACCTTC. As protein: CASSPTGHPMSGYTF.

V is TRBV6-5 and J is TRBJ2-7; possibly TRBD2 for D (5 bases). Trimming took off 11 bases at V and 6 bases at J, with 20 bases between the two ends. The germline CDR1 and CDR2 sequences are MNHEY and SVGAGI. The CDR3 totals 13 residues. CDR3 amino acids: CAVETIVGGEQYF. The CDR3 bases are TGTGCCGTCGAAACCATCGTCGGAGGCGAGCAGTACTTC.

V is TRBV28 and J is TRBJ1-4, with D unclear. Trimming removed 5 bases at V and 6 bases at J, with 4 bases between. The CDR3 contains 11 residues. Germline V gives CDR1 MDHEN, CDR2 SYDVKM. The chain's CDR3 is CASSRYEKLFF. The CDR3 DNA follows: TGTGCCAGCAGTCGCTATGAAAAACTGTTTTTT.

This chain links TRBV4-3 with TRBJ2-2; no reliable D call. V lost 0 bases and J 1 base, leaving 9 bases between the germline ends. Per the germline V gene, CDR1 is LGHNA and CDR2 is YSLEER. CDR3 length: 16 amino acids. CDR3 nucleotide sequence: TGCGCCAGCAGCCAAGATAGACGCCAGAACACCGGGGAGCTGTTTTTT. As protein: CASSQDRRQNTGELFF.

The chain links TRBV4-2 to TRBJ2-5; 8 bases are shared with TRBD1. This CDR3 spans 16 amino acids. Germline-derived CDR1 and CDR2 are LGHNA and YNFKEQ. V dropped 2 bases and J dropped 0; count of bases not matched to a gene: 5. The CDR3 region is CASSQPWDRNQETQYF. CDR3 DNA sequence: TGTGCCAGCAGCCAACCCTGGGACAGGAACCAAGAGACCCAGTACTTC.

The chain combines TRBV27 with TRBJ2-3; D remains unclear. The CDR3 loop spans 17 amino acids. V gave up 3 bases and J gave up 1 base, with 17 bases separating them. CDR1 is MNHEY, CDR2 SMNVEV, per germline (reference sequence). The CDR3 protein is CASSFRWSPTRTDTQYF. The CDR3 DNA is TGTGCCAGCAGTTTTAGATGGAGCCCTACCCGCACAGATACGCAGTATTTT.

In its sample, this clone was seen once. The chain combines TRBV6-2 or TRBV6-3 with TRBJ1-1, with 8 bases identical to TRBD1. Trimming removed 2 bases from V and 4 bases from J; junction bases left unmatched: 6. From germline, CDR1 is MNHEY and CDR2 SVGEGT. The CDR3 has 15 residues. The CDR3 sequence: CASSYAQGAPTEAFF. In nucleotides, the CDR3 is TGTGCCAGCAGTTACGCGCAGGGGGCGCCCACTGAAGCTTTCTTT.

The gene calls are TRBV6-5 and TRBJ1-2; no clear D. The CDR3 runs 13 residues. Trimming cost V 0 bases and J 8 bases, with 10 bases left between them. Looked up from germline, CDR1 is MNHEY and CDR2 is SVGAGI. In DNA form, the CDR3 reads TGTGCCAGCAGTTACTCAGGTGATAAGGGCTACACCTTC. It specifies CASSYSGDKGYTF.

This clone was seen just once. The CDR3 here is CASSEGPGLRNTGELFF. For the CDR3, the DNA is TGTGCCAGCAGTGAAGGCCCGGGACTGAGGAACACCGGGGAGCTGTTTTTT. The rearrangement uses TRBV25-1 and TRBJ2-2, with D possibly matching TRBD2 (6 bases). CDR1 is MGHDK and CDR2 is SYGVNS in the germline V gene. The CDR3 is 17 residues long. With 2 bases removed from V and 1 base from J, the gap between germline ends came to 14 bases.

This chain uses TRBV4-2 with TRBJ1-1; 9 positions match TRBD1. Germline values: CDR1 LGHNA, CDR2 YNFKEQ. The CDR3 runs to 15 residues. V gave up 0 bases and J gave up 4 bases; unmatched junction bases: 3. The CDR3 DNA follows: TGTGCCAGCAGCCAAGAGGGACAGGGTTTCACTGAAGCTTTCTTT. Its translation is CASSQEGQGFTEAFF.

CDR3 amino acids: CATSRPGGGQFF. The CDR3 coding sequence is TGTGCCACCAGCAGACCCGGGGGGGGGCAGTTCTTC. The chain recombines TRBV15 with TRBJ2-1; 8 bases agree with TRBD2. V was pared by 2 bases and J by 12 bases, with 3 bases of the junction left unmatched. The germline CDR1 and CDR2 sequences are LNHNV and YYDKDF (reference sequence). The CDR3 sequence is 12 residues long.

This rearrangement joins TRBV5-5 to TRBJ1-1; no clear D gene. The CDR3 loop spans 11 amino acids. V was pared by 2 bases and J by 6 bases, with 5 bases between. CDR1 and CDR2 from the germline V gene are SGHKS and YYEKEE (reference sequence). CDR3 DNA: TGTGCCAGCAGCTTTGGAGCTGAAGCTTTCTTT. This translates into CASSFGAEAFF.

The chain joins TRBV10-3 to TRBJ2-1, with a tentative D call TRBD1 (6 bases). Germline loops: CDR1 ENHRY, CDR2 SYGVKD. The CDR3 covers 12 residues. Trimming removed 8 bases at V and 6 bases at J, with 11 bases between. This CDR3 is CAIGTGPNEQFF. The CDR3 DNA follows: TGTGCCATCGGAACAGGGCCCAATGAGCAGTTCTTC.

The V call is TRBV9, the J call TRBJ2-1; D unresolved. V dropped 4 bases and J dropped 8 bases, with 7 bases sitting between them. This CDR3 comprises 11 residues. Germline CDR1 and CDR2: SGDLS and YYNGEE. The CDR3 spells CASSHEDEQFF. In DNA form, the CDR3 reads TGTGCCAGCAGCCACGAGGATGAGCAGTTCTTC.

The J gene is TRBJ2-3, the V gene TRBV30, with D uncertain. Germline lookup yields CDR1 GTSNPN and CDR2 SVGIG (reference sequence). Trimming cost V 0 bases and J 4 bases, with 8 bases left between them. The length of the CDR3 is 13 residues. CDR3 sequence (DNA): TGTGCCTGGAGTGTAAATTTGGCAGATACGCAGTATTTT. Protein product: CAWSVNLADTQYF.

A few counts support this clone. The CDR3 nucleotides are TGTGCCAGCAGCCATAAACCAGGGACCTATGGCTACACCTTC. Amino acids: CASSHKPGTYGYTF. J is TRBJ1-2 and V is TRBV3-1 (or the pseudogene TRBV3-2); D may be TRBD1 (5 bases). Per germline, CDR1 LGHDT and CDR2 YNNKEL (reference sequence). This CDR3 spans 14 amino acids. V dropped 3 bases and J dropped 4 bases, with 12 bases sitting between them.

The chain couples TRBV3-1 (or the pseudogene TRBV3-2) to TRBJ1-5, with 7 bases fitting TRBD1. Per germline, CDR1 LGHDT and CDR2 YNNKEL (reference sequence). V trimming: 1 base; J trimming: 5 bases; junction bases outside the gene matches: 5. The CDR3 is 15 amino acids. This CDR3 is CASSQGGDSYQPQHF. The CDR3 DNA reads as TGTGCCAGCAGCCAAGGTGGGGACAGTTATCAGCCCCAGCATTTT.

The chain combines TRBV5-1 with TRBJ2-5; possibly TRBD1 or TRBD2 for D (5 bases each). Trimming cost V 3 bases and J 2 bases, with 26 bases left between them. This CDR3 is built from 19 residues. The germline gives CDR1 SGHRS, CDR2 YFSETQ. Written as DNA, the CDR3 is TGCGCCAGCAGCTCCAGGGCCCTCCGAGCGGAGAAGAGGCAAGAGACCCAGTACTTC. This translates into CASSSRALRAEKRQETQYF.

V gene TRBV27 combines with J gene TRBJ1-6; D is unresolved. Germline V lookup: CDR1 MNHEY, CDR2 SMNVEV (reference sequence). The CDR3 extends over 17 amino acids. Trimming stripped 0 bases from V and 0 bases from J, with 9 bases between. The DNA of the CDR3 is TGTGCCAGCAGTTTATCGACGGCAGACTCCTATAATTCACCCCTCCACTTT. Translating it yields CASSLSTADSYNSPLHF.

The J gene is TRBJ2-1, the V gene TRBV10-3, with TRBD2 matching over 13 bases. V shed 7 bases, J shed 5 bases, and the junction held 5 bases outside the gene matches. CDR1 and CDR2 (germline): ENHRY, SYGVKD. This CDR3 comprises 15 residues. CDR3: CAITRTSGGDNEQFF. CDR3 DNA: TGTGCCATCACCCGCACTAGCGGGGGGGACAATGAGCAGTTCTTC.

The V gene is TRBV25-1, the J gene TRBJ1-6; D is perhaps TRBD1 (6 bases). The CDR3 totals 15 residues. The V end was cut by 7 bases, the J end by 0 bases, with 10 bases between. Germline V gene lookup returns CDR1 MGHDK and CDR2 SYGVNS. The CDR3 DNA is TGTGCCAGCACAGGGGCTAGCTCCTATAATTCACCCCTCCACTTT. This gives the protein CASTGASSYNSPLHF.

The chain has TRBV2 and TRBJ2-3; the match to TRBD1 covers 7 bases. There are 13 residues in the CDR3. CDR1 SNHLY and CDR2 FYNNEI come from the germline V gene. V lost 8 bases, J lost 0 bases, and 2 bases stayed unmatched. CDR3 in amino acids: CASGTASTDTQYF. The CDR3 DNA reads as TGTGCCAGCGGGACAGCTAGCACAGATACGCAGTATTTT.

V is TRBV15 and J is TRBJ1-6; D gene unclear. Deletions cut 2 bases from V and 1 base from J, with 3 bases between. The CDR3 is 14 amino acids. Germline CDR1 is LNHNV and CDR2 is YYDKDF (reference sequence). As DNA, the CDR3 is TGTGCCACCAGCAGACAGTCCTATAATTCACCCCTCCACTTT. Translating it yields CATSRQSYNSPLHF. Looking up the rest from reference TRBV15 and TRBJ1-6 gives the full variable domain: DAMVIQNPRYQVTQFGKPVTLSCSQTLNHNVMYWYQQKSSQAPKLLFHYYDKDFNNEADTPDNFQSRRPNTSFCFLDIRSPGLGDTAMYLCATSRQSYNSPLHFGNGTRLTVT.